The 8 T cell receptor beta chains given below trace back to one sample, sequenced in a study of T cell responses to AZD1222 COVID-19 vaccine. The method was immunoSEQ multiplex PCR; TCRdb's version includes in-frame clones alone and lacks a portion of them. The table has about 180,000 clones, 85% to 90% seen once. Sequences were derived from peripheral blood, sampled on day 0 of AZD1222 vaccination. These receptors were obtained from an adult in good health.

The gene calls are TRBV5-8 and TRBJ1-6; D is ambiguous. The CDR3 loop spans 15 amino acids. Germline V gives CDR1 SGHTS, CDR2 YDEGEE. V lost 1 base to trimming and J lost 0 bases, with 5 bases between them. The CDR3 DNA sequence: TGTGCCAGCAGCTTGAGGAGCTCCTATAATTCACCCCTCCACTTT. Its protein is CASSLRSSYNSPLHF.

This chain links TRBV2 with TRBJ1-1; D call uncertain. Trimming cost V 0 bases and J 1 base, with 6 bases left between them. CDR1 is SNHLY, CDR2 FYNNEI, per germline. The length of the CDR3 is 14 residues. In DNA form, the CDR3 reads TGTGCCAGCAGTGAAGCGGGTCAGAACACTGAAGCTTTCTTT. Translation: CASSEAGQNTEAFF.

This chain uses TRBV5-1 with TRBJ1-4; unclear D gene. V was shortened by 0 bases and J by 5 bases, with 8 bases between the two germline ends. The germline V gene has CDR1 SGHRS and CDR2 YFSETQ. The CDR3 has 14 residues. CDR3 sequence reads: CASSLGTRNEKLFF. CDR3 nucleotides: TGCGCCAGCAGCTTGGGGACTAGAAATGAAAAACTGTTTTTT.

The rearrangement joins TRBV7-3 to TRBJ2-2; no clear D gene. This CDR3 contains 12 residues. Trimming shortened V by 2 bases and J by 7 bases, and 5 bases separated the two germline ends. Germline CDR1 and CDR2: SGHTA and FQGTGA. CDR3 residues: CASSLLGGELFF. CDR3 DNA sequence: TGTGCCAGCAGCTTATTAGGCGGGGAGCTGTTTTTT.

This chain joins TRBV28 and TRBJ1-4, with TRBD1 matching over 8 bases. The CDR3 has 15 residues. Trimming at V came to 4 bases and at J to 4 bases, leaving 5 bases not matched to a gene. Germline CDR1 MDHEN, CDR2 SYDVKM. This CDR3 reads CASSSSGQVNEKLFF. CDR3 in DNA: TGTGCCAGCAGTTCATCGGGACAGGTTAATGAAAAACTGTTTTTT. The whole variable domain, remainder taken from reference TRBV28 and TRBJ1-4, is DVKVTQSSRYLVKRTGEKVFLECVQDMDHENMFWYRQDPGLGLRLIYFSYDVKMKEKGDIPEGYSVSREKKERFSLILESASTNQTSMYLCASSSSGQVNEKLFFGSGTQLSVL.

The chain has TRBV9 and TRBJ1-5; no definite D call. V lost 2 bases, J lost 0 bases, and 3 bases lay in between. The CDR3 has 13 residues. CDR1 and CDR2 from the germline V gene are SGDLS and YYNGEE. CDR3 region: CASSVNSNQPQHF. The CDR3 nucleotides read TGTGCCAGCAGCGTCAATAGCAATCAGCCCCAGCATTTT.

V usage is TRBV30 and J usage is TRBJ1-1; no definite D call. Trimming removed 0 bases at V and 2 bases at J, with 7 bases between. CDR1 is GTSNPN and CDR2 is SVGIG in the germline V gene (reference sequence). The length of the CDR3 is 13 residues. CDR3 protein: CAWSVLSNTEAFF. DNA for the CDR3: TGTGCCTGGAGTGTACTGAGTAACACTGAAGCTTTCTTT.

The J gene is TRBJ1-1, the V gene TRBV19, with D unresolved. V was shortened by 6 bases and J by 6 bases, with 14 bases between the two germline ends. The CDR3 spans 13 residues. In germline, CDR1 is LNHDA, CDR2 SQIVND (reference sequence). CDR3 bases: TGTGCCAGTAGGCAGGATGTAGGTGCTGAAGCTTTCTTT. Its protein product is CASRQDVGAEAFF.